The present T cell receptor beta chain was sequenced within a study of PD-L1 blockade in urothelial cancer. Study-level information: The analyses of blood took place 3 weeks (second dose) and 6 weeks after treatment start. Blood gave a median 141,255 T cells. Findings and caveats of the study: Durable-benefit patients showed greater tumor-associated blood clone expansion at 3 weeks.

Germline-derived CDR1 and CDR2 are SEHNR and FQNEAQ (reference sequence). V lost 1 base and J 10 bases, leaving 8 bases between the germline ends. The CDR3 consists of 12 residues. Notes on this clone: Its matching antigen is unknown.

Stated time point: peripheral blood 6 weeks after treatment start. Patient disease was locally advanced or metastatic urothelial carcinoma. TCRdb keeps only in-frame clones here, not all; method: immunoSEQ multiplex PCR. The repertoire holds 35,000 to 45,000 clones, with about 90% as singletons. The origin of this receptor is a man between 65 and 85 years old with urothelial cancer. The chain carries TRBV7-9 and TRBJ2-1; D uncertain. Sequencing used PBMCs, obtained around atezolizumab (anti-PD-L1) treatment. The CDR3 sequence: CASSLDGTEQFF. The DNA for the CDR3 is TGTGCCAGCAGCTTAGATGGTACAGAGCAGTTCTTC.